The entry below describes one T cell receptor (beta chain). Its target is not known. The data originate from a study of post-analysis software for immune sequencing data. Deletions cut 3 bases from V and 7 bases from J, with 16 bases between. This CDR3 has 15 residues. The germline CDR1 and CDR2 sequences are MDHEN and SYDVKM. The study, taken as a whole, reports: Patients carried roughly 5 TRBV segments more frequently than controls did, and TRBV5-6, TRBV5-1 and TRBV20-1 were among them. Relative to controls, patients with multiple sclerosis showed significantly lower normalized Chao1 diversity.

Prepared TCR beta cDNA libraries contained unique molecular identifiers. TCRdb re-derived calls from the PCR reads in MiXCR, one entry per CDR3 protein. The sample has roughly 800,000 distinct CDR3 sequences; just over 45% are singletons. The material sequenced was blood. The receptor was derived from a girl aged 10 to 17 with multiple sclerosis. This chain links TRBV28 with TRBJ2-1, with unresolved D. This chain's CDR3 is CASSLMTVRGNEQFF. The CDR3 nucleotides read TGTGCCAGCAGTTTGATGACGGTTAGAGGAAATGAGCAGTTCTTC.